Listed below are T cell receptor beta chains from one sample, sequenced in a study of blood T cells in healthy people across ages. TCRdb reanalysed the 5' RACE reads using MiXCR and keeps one entry per CDR3 protein. The sample includes about 1.5 million distinct CDR3 sequences, about 45% of them seen just once. The specimen sequenced was blood. These receptor sequences come from a woman between 18 and 29 years old in good health. CDR3s include the opening cysteine and the closing phenylalanine or tryptophan.

TRBV12-3/TRBV12-4	15	TRBJ2-1	CASSSALWSYNEQFF
TRBV7-2	14	TRBJ1-6	CASRQGSYNSPLHF
TRBV5-1	13	TRBJ2-7	CASRGQGLYEQYF
TRBV9	14	TRBJ2-4	CASSGDIAKNIQYF
TRBV4-3	17	TRBJ1-4	CASSPRKPGQGYEKLFF
TRBV5-6	15	TRBJ2-5	CASSQDRGWQETQYF
TRBV27	15	TRBJ1-2	CASSSGQGMVYGYTF
TRBV12-3/TRBV12-4	17	TRBJ1-1	CASSSDLGGLGNTEAFF
TRBV29-1	14	TRBJ2-4	CSVGRGVVVNEQCF
TRBV20-1	13	TRBJ2-5	CSASSRGLETQYF
TRBV29-1	12	TRBJ2-3	CSGDFSADTQYF
TRBV6-6	15	TRBJ1-6	CASSYLKEYNSPLHF
TRBV20-1	13	TRBJ2-1	CSAQDRLYNEQFF
TRBV6-5	13	TRBJ1-1	CATSGQMNTEAFF
TRBV27	14	TRBJ2-7	CASSDRAGGYEQYF
TRBV2	12	TRBJ2-1	CASSEGFTRQFF
TRBV21-1	15	TRBJ2-3	CASSKVAGCTDTQYF
TRBV11-2	17	TRBJ2-3	CASSWGPSGRDTDTQYF
TRBV11-2	16	TRBJ2-1	CASCLTGTSGYNEQFF